This T cell receptor (beta chain) was profiled in a study of identical twins (dated by TCRdb to between 2015 and 2016). Turning to the overall study: TCR alpha and beta repertoires from monozygotic twins, unrelated adults of various ages and cord blood were deep-sequenced to test whether fetal clonotypes persist. To rule out contamination, the twin experiments were replicated at different times with different library preparation protocols. The study at large found these results: Compared with coincidental sharing between unrelated individuals, out-of-frame TCR alpha sequences shared between twins showed an excess of sequences with low generation probability. Recombination models systematically underestimated out-of-frame TCR alpha sharing in monozygotic twins but agreed with sharing between unrelated individuals. A weaker excess of twin sharing was found in beta out-of-frame sequences because the signal-to-noise ratio was lowered by fewer shared sequences. Abundant cord blood beta clonotypes had fewer insertions, young adult naive repertoires showed a similar but weaker trend, and memory repertoires showed no such trend. Zero-insertion analyses could be partly confounded by invariant T cells such as MAIT and iNKT, although diverse VJ usage argued against such confounding for most clonotypes. Because the same donors could not be followed over many years, the conclusions relied on cross-sectional statistical analysis.

All donors were healthy Caucasians. Three pairs of female monozygotic twins, all aged roughly 18 to 30 years, made up the twin cohort. Peripheral blood mononuclear cells were used as the source from which RNA for TCR libraries was isolated. The library came from 5' RACE. The sample was run on an Illumina HiSeq 2000. A universal primer binding site was introduced by template switching, and a unique molecular identifier was present in the final cDNA, enabling accurate counting of TCR cDNA molecules. Specific primers in the conserved constant-segment region were used to synthesize first-strand cDNA for TCR alpha and beta chains. To control for contamination, each cDNA library was double barcoded with a SMART-Mk sample barcode plus Illumina barcodes. Two successive PCR steps introduced TruSeq adapter sequences along with Illumina sample barcodes. The Illumina HiSeq platform was used with custom primers to sequence TCR alpha and beta cDNA libraries. The paper's processing steps were these. Unique molecular identifiers were extracted from raw reads with MiGEC, and CDR3 positions were determined with MiXCR. For each individual, recombination models were inferred using an EM algorithm with the repgenHMM and IGoR tools. Shared clonotype analysis was performed with the tcR package in R, normalizing sharing by the product of cloneset sizes. To study raw recombination without the effects of thymic and clonal selection, out-of-frame nonproductive sequences were analyzed. TCRdb cleaned the public reads at Q25 with fastp, built clones with MiXCR and kept in-frame beta chains. Identical CDR3 protein sequences are pooled into one entry, listed with their most common genes and DNA. The V and J calls reflect TCRdb's pipeline rather than the authors' work. The sample contains under 1 million distinct CDR3 sequences, about 12% of them found a single time. The biggest ten clones account for 1.5% to 2% of the sample.

With respect to this clonotype: There is no known antigen for this receptor. No much larger clone is present one base from it, and per-base qualities are unavailable.

These data were also filed under a second study, of yellow fever vaccine responses in identical twins. The second investigation adds: According to the authors, in identical twins the way T cells responded to vaccination appeared partly convergent and partly personalized. The study precisely tracked vaccine-responding T cell clones in identical twins.

Sample: PBMCs. This receptor was obtained from a woman under 30 in good health.

The nucleotide sequence reads TGTGCCAGCAGCCCGACGGGGCTTTCCTATGGCTACACCTTC. This gives the protein CASSPTGLSYGYTF. The chain uses TRBV9 and TRBJ1-2, and perhaps TRBD1 as D gene, on 5 matching bases. According to the germline V gene, CDR1 reads SGDLS and CDR2 reads YYNGEE. Measured from the cysteine to the phenylalanine, the CDR3 is 14 residues long. Only the CDR3 part of the read is kept: 42 bases, read in frame from the first base. The V end loses 4 bases and the J end loses 4 bases, and a stretch of 14 bases separates them. The reference TRBV9 and TRBJ1-2 proteins fill in what lies around the CDR3, so the full variable domain reads DSGVTQTPKHLITATGQRVTLRCSPRSGDLSVYWYQQSLDQGLQFLIQYYNGEERAKGNILERFSAQQFPDLHSELNLSSLELGDSALYFCASSPTGLSYGYTFGSGTRLTVV.